A selection of T cell receptor beta chains follows, all from one sample in a study of T cells in tuberculosis. Generated by immunoSEQ multiplex PCR, the TCRdb table keeps only in-frame clones and is missing some. This table has around 35,000 clones, 93% appearing once. The sample comprised PBMCs. The receptors here all came from a donor aged 10-35 years with latent tuberculosis or without tuberculosis infection. The CDR3 runs from the conserved cysteine through the conserved F or W. Each record gives: D gene, CDR3 length, V gene, J gene, CDR3 protein. The D gene is left open where the match is weak.

D: .
length: 12
V: TRBV11-2
J: TRBJ1-1
CDR3: CASSLDVPEAFF

D: .
length: 14
V: TRBV19
J: TRBJ1-1
CDR3: CASSIDRGGTEAFF

D: TRBD1
length: 13
V: TRBV30
J: TRBJ1-2
CDR3: CAWSPRDSYGYTF

D: .
length: 11
V: TRBV20-1
J: TRBJ1-1
CDR3: CSAQRGTEAFF

D: TRBD1
length: 16
V: TRBV4-1
J: TRBJ1-5
CDR3: CASSQDQGQGNQPQHF

D: .
length: 17
V: TRBV7-2
J: TRBJ1-2
CDR3: CASSLVGRASPYYGYTF

D: .
length: 14
V: TRBV6-5
J: TRBJ1-6
CDR3: CASRRGSGNSPLHF

D: .
length: 13
V: TRBV5-6
J: TRBJ2-7
CDR3: CASSRGTDYEQYF

D: TRBD2
length: 17
V: TRBV5-4
J: TRBJ2-1
CDR3: CASSAGLAGGPYNEQFF

D: .
length: 14
V: TRBV5-1
J: TRBJ1-1
CDR3: CASSLSVEGAEAFF

D: .
length: 12
V: TRBV6-1
J: TRBJ2-1
CDR3: CASIRESNEQFF

D: .
length: 15
V: TRBV7-3
J: TRBJ2-3
CDR3: CASSSLGGSTDTQYF

D: TRBD1
length: 12
V: TRBV6-5
J: TRBJ2-1
CDR3: CATRQGNNEQFF

D: TRBD1
length: 15
V: TRBV25-1
J: TRBJ2-7
CDR3: CASSELTGVAYEQYF

D: .
length: 16
V: TRBV4-3
J: TRBJ1-6
CDR3: CASSQDPGRGHSPLHF

D: .
length: 19
V: TRBV21-1
J: TRBJ1-2
CDR3: CASSNQYRGSYLINYGYTF

D: TRBD2
length: 15
V: TRBV27
J: TRBJ2-7
CDR3: CASSLTPGTSSEQYF

D: .
length: 15
V: TRBV6-6
J: TRBJ1-5
CDR3: CASSSIGGSGQPQHF

D: .
length: 12
V: TRBV30
J: TRBJ1-2
CDR3: CAQYAGGYGYTF

D: TRBD1
length: 13
V: TRBV29-1
J: TRBJ1-1
CDR3: CSVEGTGGTEAFF

D: .
length: 15
V: TRBV7-8
J: TRBJ1-6
CDR3: CASSSDIGRNSPLHF

D: TRBD1
length: 15
V: TRBV2
J: TRBJ1-2
CDR3: CASSGGQGALYGYTF

D: .
length: 13
V: TRBV15
J: TRBJ1-1
CDR3: CATSSRRDTEAFF

D: .
length: 14
V: TRBV5-6
J: TRBJ1-5
CDR3: CASSLQGSNQPQHF

D: .
length: 15
V: TRBV6-1
J: TRBJ1-4
CDR3: CASSSTAATNEKLFF

D: .
length: 13
V: TRBV6-1
J: TRBJ1-1
CDR3: CAAESGGNTEAFF

D: .
length: 14
V: TRBV6-1
J: TRBJ2-3
CDR3: CASSDPGLGDTQYF

D: TRBD1
length: 16
V: TRBV19
J: TRBJ1-2
CDR3: CASSLGQPLENYGYTF

D: .
length: 16
V: TRBV4-1
J: TRBJ1-1
CDR3: CASSQDPAGRATEAFF

D: .
length: 14
V: TRBV30
J: TRBJ1-5
CDR3: CAWSTGQLNQPQHF

D: .
length: 14
V: TRBV6-5
J: TRBJ1-5
CDR3: CASSSSQANQPQHF

D: TRBD1
length: 11
V: TRBV6-4
J: TRBJ1-2
CDR3: CASSTGDGYTF

D: TRBD2
length: 15
V: TRBV19
J: TRBJ2-1
CDR3: CASSGLAGEYNEQFF

D: TRBD2
length: 17
V: TRBV5-5
J: TRBJ2-7
CDR3: CASSDGLAGGLTYEQYF

D: .
length: 14
V: TRBV29-1
J: TRBJ2-2
CDR3: CSVPSPSNTGELFF

D: .
length: 13
V: TRBV10-3
J: TRBJ2-1
CDR3: CAISESKGNEQFF

D: TRBD1
length: 20
V: TRBV10-3
J: TRBJ2-6
CDR3: CAISESTLGQGATGANVLTF

D: TRBD1
length: 15
V: TRBV7-2
J: TRBJ1-2
CDR3: CASRTGQGANYGYTF

D: .
length: 15
V: TRBV9
J: TRBJ1-1
CDR3: CASSVGPGANTEAFF

D: TRBD2
length: 16
V: TRBV4-1
J: TRBJ2-1
CDR3: CASSQAGLAMLNEQFF

D: .
length: 11
V: TRBV19
J: TRBJ1-3
CDR3: CASLLGNTIYF

D: .
length: 15
V: TRBV25-1
J: TRBJ1-2
CDR3: CASIIYGGQTYGYTF

D: .
length: 13
V: TRBV7-9
J: TRBJ2-3
CDR3: CASSSLLTDTQYF

D: .
length: 16
V: TRBV5-8
J: TRBJ2-2
CDR3: CASSPEWGRGAGELFF

D: TRBD1
length: 15
V: TRBV27
J: TRBJ1-5
CDR3: CASSGGTAGNQPQHF

D: TRBD1
length: 15
V: TRBV4-2
J: TRBJ1-2
CDR3: CASSPRQGAIYGYTF